This T cell receptor beta chain was documented in a study of T cells in localized non-small cell lung cancer (dated by TCRdb to 2020 to 2021). Regarding the complete study: Comparing tumors with uninvolved tumor-adjacent lungs, the study looked at the T cell repertoires of fewer than 250 patients with early-stage NSCLC. A mean age of around 66 years was recorded for the NSCLC patients, of whom around 120 were male and around 100 were female. The cohort comprised around 240 treatment-naïve NSCLC patients with resected, localized lung tumors. The investigation overall reported the following: Higher blood T cell density associated with longer overall survival, while higher adjacent-lung clonality associated with shorter survival. Multi-region tumor sequencing was not performed, so intratumor heterogeneity could not be excluded. A median of roughly 50 of the top 100 tumor clones turned up in the paired uninvolved adjacent lung, and roughly 30 of those clones also ranked among the top 100 of that same adjacent lung. Because the study design was exploratory, TCR variables were selected using unadjusted p-values without false-discovery rate correction. Uninvolved tumor-adjacent lung showed the highest T cell clonality, higher than tumor, which suggests more focused antigenic responses in the uninvolved tumor-adjacent lung.

The germline V gene encodes CDR1 SEHNR and CDR2 FQNEAQ (reference sequence). The CDR3 covers 13 residues, taking in both the cysteine and the phenylalanine. The retained sequence is limited to the CDR3, 39 bases, with the frame set at the first base. V is shortened by 6 bases, J by 0 bases, and the region joining them spans 8 bases. As regards this clone: Its antigen specificity is not known. Per-base quality was not reported, and no clone a single base away is much larger than it.

At diagnosis, peripheral blood, uninvolved tumor-adjacent lung and tumor were collected and stored as a combination of fresh-frozen and FFPE material. Blood samples were analyzed as peripheral blood mononuclear cells for TCR repertoire profiling. TCR beta CDR3 regions were sequenced from DNA using the immunoSEQ Assay. The study's own analysis went as follows. To compute T cell density, TCR beta template counts were normalized to usable DNA, which was estimated by amplifying housekeeping genes. Richness was estimated using the preseqR package, with extrapolation to 400,000 templates for PBMC samples and to 120,000 templates for tissue samples. Clonality was taken to be one minus Pielou's evenness. To identify tissue-enriched TCRs, differential abundance testing was run on productive amino-acid clonotypes with a minimum total count of 5 and an alpha of 0.1. The Jaccard Index and the Morisita Overlap Index were used to measure repertoire overlap between compartments. TCR beta CDR3s were clustered by GLIPH together with public tetramer-defined viral CDR3s, and at least three viral sequences plus V-gene enrichment were required for viral motifs. The immuneACCESS repertoire file appears here via TCRdb, limited to in-frame rearrangements. These files lack a portion of the clones; in checked studies, under half of the deficit traces to unresolved V genes, and the cause of the others is not known. V, J and clone size were drawn from that table, and D and trimming were deduced from the DNA. This sample is represented by about 46,000 clones; about 86% of them were singletons. Clones ranked in the top ten supply over 15% of the sample.

The sequencing here drew on peripheral blood mononuclear cells, taken before any cancer treatment. The receptor was derived from a man aged 40-75 years with stage III lung adenocarcinoma. The sequence joins TRBV7-9 to TRBJ1-2; the D gene remains uncertain. CDR3 loop: CASSPGANYGYTF. The DNA is TGTGCCAGCAGTCCGGGAGCTAACTATGGCTACACCTTC.